Shown below are 17 T cell receptor beta chains from a single sample sequenced in a study of T cells after yellow fever vaccination (dated by TCRdb to the late 2010s). The library was made by 5' RACE. Sequencing was carried out with an Illumina NovaSeq 6000. The public reads were reanalyzed by TCRdb: fastp trimming at Q25, MiXCR alignment, in-frame beta chains only. Entries are consolidated by CDR3 protein sequence, retaining the most common genes and DNA. The sample includes about 320,000 distinct CDR3 sequences, with around 4.3% observed a single time. 15% to 20% of the sample is held by the ten biggest clonotypes. What the treatment or condition label conveys for this sample: live attenuated yellow fever vaccine strain. Specimen: PBMCs, collected 15 days after the yellow fever booster vaccination. The origin of the receptors is a man aged 18 to 29 who received the YFV17D yellow fever vaccine.

This clonotype has a count of ten or more. This chain connects TRBV6-2 or TRBV6-3 to TRBJ2-1; D unclear. V shed 6 bases and J shed 4 bases, with 7 bases lying between them. CDR1 is MNHEY, CDR2 SVGEGT, per germline. The CDR3 has 12 residues. CDR3: CASRHNYNEQFF. CDR3 bases: TGTGCCAGCAGACACAATTACAATGAGCAGTTCTTC.

This chain uses TRBV25-1 with TRBJ1-1; no definite D call. The V and J ends lost 3 bases and 8 bases respectively, with 10 bases between them. Germline V gene data show CDR1 as MGHDK and CDR2 as SYGVNS. The CDR3 is made up of 12 amino acids. DNA of the CDR3: TGTGCCAGCAGTGAGCCCCCCGGCGAAGCTTTCTTT. Its protein product is CASSEPPGEAFF.

The J gene is TRBJ1-2, the V gene TRBV29-1; D not certain. V was clipped by 3 bases and J by 4 bases, with 12 bases between them. The CDR3 is 13 residues long. Germline V gene lookup returns CDR1 SQVTM and CDR2 ANQGSEA. CDR3: CSVDSLDSYGYTF. CDR3 in DNA: TGCAGCGTTGATTCATTAGACTCCTATGGCTACACCTTC.

This clonotype has a count of ten or more. The chain employs TRBV6-5 and TRBJ1-5; unclear D gene. The CDR3 runs 13 residues. V was clipped by 6 bases and J by 7 bases, with 13 bases between them. Germline-derived CDR1 and CDR2 are MNHEY and SVGAGI. The CDR3 region has the DNA TGTGCCAGCAGCCTTCAAGGAGCCCAGCCCCAGCATTTT. Translated: CASSLQGAQPQHF.

This clonotype came up many times. CDR3: CASSQAFGVSTDTQYF. CDR3 DNA: TGTGCCAGCAGCCAAGCGTTCGGGGTTAGCACAGATACGCAGTATTTT. The chain carries TRBV4-2 and TRBJ2-3, with TRBD2 as a possible D gene (5 bases). This CDR3 contains 16 residues. Germline assignment: CDR1 LGHNA and CDR2 YNFKEQ. V was pared by 1 base and J by 0 bases, with 11 bases between.

There are many counts of this clonotype. The chain links TRBV28 to TRBJ2-2, with D perhaps matching TRBD1 (5 bases). V was shortened by 4 bases and J by 14 bases, with 14 bases between the two germline ends. This CDR3 is built from 12 residues. The V gene's germline CDR1 is MDHEN and CDR2 SYDVKM. The CDR3 DNA reads TGTGCCAGCAGTTCCCTCAGGCAGGGTCTGTTTTTT. Its translation: CASSSLRQGLFF.

This clonotype was observed at least ten times. This chain joins TRBV7-8 and TRBJ2-7; D is possibly TRBD1 (6 bases). Germline V gives CDR1 SGHVS, CDR2 FQNEAQ. V gave up 1 base and J gave up 1 base, with 11 bases separating them. CDR3 size: 15 residues. In DNA form, the CDR3 reads TGTGCCAGCAGCTTAGTACAGGGTCCGTCCTACGAGCAGTACGTC. This translates into CASSLVQGPSYEQYV.

This clonotype showed up many times. This chain connects TRBV6-6 to TRBJ2-3; no firm D call. CDR3 length equals 14 residues. The germline gives CDR1 MNHNY, CDR2 SVGAGI (reference sequence). V gave up 7 bases and J gave up 0 bases, with 11 bases separating them. As DNA, the CDR3 is TGTGCCAGCACAGCGATGTCCAGCACAGATACGCAGTATTTT. Translating gives CASTAMSSTDTQYF.

This clonotype was observed at least ten times. This chain joins TRBV5-6 and TRBJ2-1; 7 bases map to TRBD2. This CDR3 comprises 12 residues. Trimming at V came to 4 bases and at J to 16 bases, leaving 11 bases not matched to a gene. Germline V lookup: CDR1 SGHDT, CDR2 YYEEEE. The CDR3 loop is CASSLPGLPVFF. For the CDR3, the DNA is TGTGCCAGCAGCCTCCCGGGACTACCCGTCTTCTTC.

The table lists this clonotype with a few counts. The chain employs TRBV28 and TRBJ2-6; D is unresolved. This CDR3 comprises 15 residues. Germline loops: CDR1 MDHEN, CDR2 SYDVKM. Trimming removed 7 bases at V and 0 bases at J, with 10 bases between. CDR3 amino acids: CASTAPLSGANVLTF. Here the CDR3 DNA reads TGTGCCAGCACCGCCCCCCTCTCTGGGGCCAACGTCCTGACTTTC.

Ten or more counts support this clonotype. The chain uses TRBV5-6 and TRBJ1-6; D is perhaps TRBD1 (6 bases). The ends were cut back, 2 bases at V and 10 bases at J, with 10 bases in the middle. CDR1 and CDR2 from the germline V gene are SGHDT and YYEEEE. This CDR3 contains 13 residues. Here the CDR3 DNA reads TGTGCCAGCAGCTTCCAGGGGACGTCACCCCTCCACTTT. Translating it yields CASSFQGTSPLHF.

CDR3 nucleotides: TGTGCCAGCAGCTTAAGCTTAACGGGGGTACGCGAGCAGTACTTC. It specifies CASSLSLTGVREQYF. V is TRBV7-2 and J is TRBJ2-7, with D possibly TRBD2 on 6 matching bases. Germline lookup yields CDR1 SGHTA and CDR2 FQGNSA. V was trimmed by 2 bases and J by 6 bases, leaving 17 bases between them. The CDR3 is made up of 15 amino acids.

This clonotype was detected ten times or more. This sequence joins TRBV11-2 and TRBJ1-2, with a weak D call TRBD1 (5 bases). Trimming stripped 5 bases from V and 4 bases from J, with 17 bases between. This CDR3 contains 15 residues. The V gene's germline CDR1 is SGHAT and CDR2 FQNNGV. CDR3 protein: CASSGGERVAYGYTF. The CDR3, as DNA: TGTGCCAGCAGCGGGGGGGAGAGGGTTGCCTATGGCTACACCTTC. The full variable domain, with the rest looked up from reference TRBV11-2 and TRBJ1-2, is EAGVAQSPRYKIIEKRQSVAFWCNPISGHATLYWYQQILGQGPKLLIQFQNNGVVDDSQLPKDRFSAERLKGVDSTLKIQPAKLEDSAVYLCASSGGERVAYGYTFGSGTRLTVV.

This clonotype was found a few times. In DNA form, the CDR3 reads TGTGCCAGCGCGAGGAGGCAGGCCCCCTACGAGCAGTACTTC. Translated, it gives CASARRQAPYEQYF. J is TRBJ2-7 and V is TRBV7-2; D perhaps matches TRBD2 (5 bases). The CDR3 is made up of 14 amino acids. The V gene lost 8 bases and the J gene lost 2 bases, with 16 bases spanning the gap. The germline gives CDR1 SGHTA, CDR2 FQGNSA.

This clonotype was detected ten times or more. The rearrangement uses TRBV21-1 and TRBJ2-4. TRBV21-1 is recorded as a pseudogene. The CDR3 covers 14 residues. This CDR3 reads CASSKAGSKNIQYF. DNA for the CDR3: TGTGCCAGCAGCAAAGCGGGGTCGAAAAACATTCAGTACTTC.

This clonotype was observed at least ten times. The genes are TRBV7-6 and TRBJ2-5; no firm D call. Germline loops: CDR1 SGHVS, CDR2 FNYEAQ. V was shortened by 1 base and J by 1 base, with 7 bases between the two germline ends. The CDR3 consists of 14 residues. For the CDR3, the DNA is TGTGCCAGCAGCTTAGGGCACGTCCAAGAGACCCAGTACTTC. This sequence encodes CASSLGHVQETQYF.

The chain couples TRBV5-1 to TRBJ2-7, with TRBD1 matching 7 bases. V dropped 4 bases and J dropped 2; count of bases not matched to a gene: 6. The CDR3 is made up of 14 amino acids. The germline CDR1 and CDR2 sequences are SGHRS and YFSETQ. This chain's CDR3 is CASSLTTGTYEQYF. In DNA form, the CDR3 reads TGCGCCAGCAGCCTGACGACAGGGACCTACGAGCAGTACTTC.